These T cell receptor beta chains were read from a single sample in a study of post-analysis software for immune sequencing data. TCRdb used MiXCR to reprocess the PCR reads, holding one entry per CDR3 protein. The sample includes about 760,000 distinct CDR3 sequences, about 32% of them seen just once. Sequenced sample: blood. These receptors all stem from a girl aged 10-17 years with multiple sclerosis. Each CDR3 is given with its conserved first and last residue. Fields, in order: CDR3 protein, CDR3 DNA, D gene, V gene, clone size, J gene. A D gene is named only where the DNA matches it firmly. The size entry is marked missing in some rows and otherwise reads once, few, many or a size class.

CDR3 protein: CATSRDPAWLTEAFF; CDR3 DNA: TGTGCCACCAGCAGAGATCCCGCGTGGCTGACTGAAGCTTTCTTT; D gene: -; V gene: TRBV15; clone size: few; J gene: TRBJ1-1
CDR3 protein: CASSFNWLTYAQYF; CDR3 DNA: TGCGCCAGCAGCTTCAATTGGTTGACCTACGCGCAGTACTTC; D gene: -; V gene: TRBV5-1; clone size: -; J gene: TRBJ2-7
CDR3 protein: CSARVGGGANTEAFF; CDR3 DNA: TGCAGTGCTAGAGTGGGAGGGGGCGCGAACACTGAAGCTTTCTTT; D gene: TRBD1; V gene: TRBV20-1; clone size: -; J gene: TRBJ1-1
CDR3 protein: CSVEGLAGGETQYF; CDR3 DNA: TGCAGCGTTGAGGGACTAGCGGGAGGAGAGACCCAGTACTTC; D gene: TRBD2; V gene: TRBV29-1; clone size: few; J gene: TRBJ2-5
CDR3 protein: CASSPDRGSTDRQYF; CDR3 DNA: TGTGCCAGCAGTCCGGACAGGGGAAGCACAGATAGGCAGTATTTT; D gene: TRBD1; V gene: TRBV7-2; clone size: -; J gene: TRBJ2-3
CDR3 protein: CSVGGYGADTQYF; CDR3 DNA: TGCAGCGTGGGGGGGTATGGGGCAGATACGCAGTATTTT; D gene: TRBD2; V gene: TRBV29-1; clone size: few; J gene: TRBJ2-3
CDR3 protein: CASSLGRGSRETQYF; CDR3 DNA: TGTGCCAGCAGCTTAGGAAGGGGTTCGCGCGAGACCCAGTACTTC; D gene: -; V gene: TRBV7-2; clone size: many; J gene: TRBJ2-5
CDR3 protein: CASSLDPGSGYTF; CDR3 DNA: TGTGCCAGCAGTCTTGACCCGGGGAGTGGCTACACCTTC; D gene: -; V gene: TRBV12-3/TRBV12-4; clone size: -; J gene: TRBJ1-2
CDR3 protein: CASEGNTEAFF; CDR3 DNA: TGTGCCAGCGAGGGGAACACTGAAGCTTTCTTT; D gene: -; V gene: TRBV28; clone size: -; J gene: TRBJ1-1
CDR3 protein: CASSLARPDRDLYSNQPQHF; CDR3 DNA: TGTGCCAGCAGCTTAGCGAGACCAGACAGGGACCTTTATAGCAATCAGCCCCAGCATTTT; D gene: TRBD1; V gene: TRBV7-9; clone size: -; J gene: TRBJ1-5
CDR3 protein: CAGSRGGTDTQYF; CDR3 DNA: TGCGCCGGCAGCAGAGGGGGCACAGATACGCAGTATTTT; D gene: -; V gene: TRBV4-1; clone size: -; J gene: TRBJ2-3
CDR3 protein: CASSEGGDGYYEQYF; CDR3 DNA: TGTGCCAGCAGCGAGGGAGGGGACGGCTACTACGAGCAGTACTTC; D gene: TRBD2; V gene: TRBV9; clone size: few; J gene: TRBJ2-7
CDR3 protein: CASSLVGGGLNQPQHF; CDR3 DNA: TGTGCCAGCAGCTTAGTCGGTGGGGGTCTCAATCAGCCCCAGCATTTT; D gene: -; V gene: TRBV7-6; clone size: few; J gene: TRBJ1-5
CDR3 protein: CASSLRDTYNEQFF; CDR3 DNA: TGTGCCAGCTCACTCCGGGACACCTACAATGAGCAGTTCTTC; D gene: -; V gene: TRBV18; clone size: -; J gene: TRBJ2-1
CDR3 protein: CATSSVEWYEQYF; CDR3 DNA: TGTGCCACCAGCTCCGTCGAGTGGTACGAGCAGTACTTC; D gene: -; V gene: TRBV15; clone size: few; J gene: TRBJ2-7
CDR3 protein: CSASSPPPGHEPPEQYF; CDR3 DNA: TGCAGTGCTAGCTCACCACCCCCGGGACACGAACCCCCCGAGCAGTACTTC; D gene: -; V gene: TRBV20-1; clone size: few; J gene: TRBJ2-7
CDR3 protein: CASSSMQFF; CDR3 DNA: TGTGCCAGCAGCTCGATGCAGTTCTTC; D gene: -; V gene: TRBV7-9; clone size: many; J gene: TRBJ2-1
CDR3 protein: CASSLVGRQANSNQPQHF; CDR3 DNA: TGTGCCAGCAGCTTGGTAGGGAGGCAGGCAAATAGCAATCAGCCCCAGCATTTT; D gene: -; V gene: TRBV7-8; clone size: -; J gene: TRBJ1-5
CDR3 protein: CASSFGAGEAFF; CDR3 DNA: TGTGCCAGCAGTTTCGGGGCAGGTGAAGCTTTCTTT; D gene: -; V gene: TRBV28; clone size: few; J gene: TRBJ1-1
CDR3 protein: CASSHRQAEAFF; CDR3 DNA: TGTGCCAGCAGCCATCGACAGGCTGAAGCTTTCTTT; D gene: -; V gene: TRBV5-4; clone size: -; J gene: TRBJ1-1
CDR3 protein: CASSINDRCNEQFF; CDR3 DNA: TGTGCCAGCAGCATAAACGACAGGTGCAATGAGCAGTTCTTC; D gene: -; V gene: TRBV5-4; clone size: -; J gene: TRBJ2-1
CDR3 protein: CTSSSPGQGFEAFF; CDR3 DNA: TGTACCAGCAGTTCACCGGGACAGGGATTTGAAGCTTTCTTT; D gene: TRBD1; V gene: TRBV12-3/TRBV12-4; clone size: -; J gene: TRBJ1-1
CDR3 protein: CASSSGLAGSSGANVLTF; CDR3 DNA: TGTGCCAGCAGCTCGGGACTAGCGGGGAGCTCTGGGGCCAACGTCCTGACTTTC; D gene: TRBD2; V gene: TRBV7-6; clone size: -; J gene: TRBJ2-6
CDR3 protein: CASSEALRTGGGPYGYTF; CDR3 DNA: TGTGCCAGCAGTGAAGCGCTTCGGACAGGGGGCGGGCCGTATGGCTACACCTTC; D gene: TRBD1; V gene: TRBV6-1; clone size: -; J gene: TRBJ1-2
CDR3 protein: CASRWGRVTYEQYF; CDR3 DNA: TGTGCCAGCAGGTGGGGGCGCGTGACCTACGAGCAGTACTTC; D gene: -; V gene: TRBV28; clone size: -; J gene: TRBJ2-7
CDR3 protein: CASSGGDWGFLDTQYF; CDR3 DNA: TGTGCCAGCAGTGGGGGGGATTGGGGATTTTTGGATACGCAGTATTTT; D gene: TRBD2; V gene: TRBV11-2; clone size: -; J gene: TRBJ2-3
CDR3 protein: CASSLSGQGLWGVKETQYF; CDR3 DNA: TGTGCCAGCAGCTTGAGCGGACAGGGACTCTGGGGGGTTAAAGAGACCCAGTACTTC; D gene: TRBD1; V gene: TRBV5-6; clone size: few; J gene: TRBJ2-5
CDR3 protein: CASSLDHYGYTF; CDR3 DNA: TGTGCCAGCAGCTTAGATCATTATGGCTACACCTTC; D gene: -; V gene: TRBV11-2; clone size: few; J gene: TRBJ1-2
CDR3 protein: CSASVPGLSTYEQYF; CDR3 DNA: TGCAGTGCTAGTGTTCCGGGACTGAGCACCTACGAGCAGTACTTC; D gene: -; V gene: TRBV20-1; clone size: -; J gene: TRBJ2-7
CDR3 protein: CATAGWGNYGYTF; CDR3 DNA: TGTGCCACTGCCGGTTGGGGAAACTATGGCTACACCTTC; D gene: -; V gene: TRBV25-1; clone size: few; J gene: TRBJ1-2
CDR3 protein: CSVNWLGTGVADTQYF; CDR3 DNA: TGCAGCGTTAACTGGCTCGGGACAGGGGTTGCAGATACGCAGTATTTT; D gene: TRBD1; V gene: TRBV29-1; clone size: many; J gene: TRBJ2-3
CDR3 protein: CASTDRQRNTEAFF; CDR3 DNA: TGTGCCAGCACCGACCGACAGAGGAACACTGAAGCTTTCTTT; D gene: -; V gene: TRBV12-3/TRBV12-4; clone size: -; J gene: TRBJ1-1
CDR3 protein: CSSSDPTAGGSEQFF; CDR3 DNA: TGCAGTTCTTCAGACCCAACGGCGGGAGGGAGTGAGCAGTTCTTC; D gene: TRBD2; V gene: TRBV20-1; clone size: -; J gene: TRBJ2-1
CDR3 protein: CSVGGGPEQFF; CDR3 DNA: TGCAGCGTTGGAGGGGGCCCTGAGCAGTTCTTC; D gene: TRBD1; V gene: TRBV29-1; clone size: few; J gene: TRBJ2-1
CDR3 protein: CATAGWGDSTDTQYF; CDR3 DNA: TGTGCCACCGCCGGTTGGGGGGATAGCACAGATACGCAGTATTTT; D gene: -; V gene: TRBV24-1; clone size: -; J gene: TRBJ2-3
CDR3 protein: CASSSLGGQGANVLTF; CDR3 DNA: TGTGCCAGCAGCTCCTTGGGGGGGCAAGGGGCCAACGTCCTGACTTTC; D gene: -; V gene: TRBV7-2; clone size: many; J gene: TRBJ2-6
CDR3 protein: CASSEFAQITGDTQYF; CDR3 DNA: TGTGCCAGCAGTGAATTTGCCCAGATCACTGGAGATACGCAGTATTTT; D gene: -; V gene: TRBV6-1; clone size: few; J gene: TRBJ2-3
CDR3 protein: CASSQGVTANSPLHF; CDR3 DNA: TGTGCCAGCAGCCAAGGAGTGACAGCGAATTCACCCCTCCACTTT; D gene: -; V gene: TRBV3-1; clone size: -; J gene: TRBJ1-6
CDR3 protein: CASSQDQWGGAGETQYF; CDR3 DNA: TGCGCCAGCAGCCAAGATCAGTGGGGCGGAGCGGGTGAGACCCAGTACTTC; D gene: -; V gene: TRBV4-3; clone size: few; J gene: TRBJ2-5
CDR3 protein: CASSHRRRETQYF; CDR3 DNA: TGCGCCAGCAGCCACCGAAGGCGGGAGACCCAGTACTTC; D gene: -; V gene: TRBV4-1; clone size: few; J gene: TRBJ2-5
CDR3 protein: CASSLKSQGGGNNGQFF; CDR3 DNA: TGTGCCAGCAGTCTAAAATCACAGGGTGGGGGAAACAATGGGCAGTTCTTC; D gene: -; V gene: TRBV27; clone size: -; J gene: TRBJ2-1
CDR3 protein: CATSRDGSGGEKRFF; CDR3 DNA: TGTGCCACCAGCAGAGACGGGAGTGGGGGTGAAAAACGGTTTTTT; D gene: -; V gene: TRBV15; clone size: -; J gene: TRBJ1-4
CDR3 protein: CAISDQGQGWGSPLHF; CDR3 DNA: TGTGCCATCAGTGACCAAGGACAGGGTTGGGGCTCACCCCTCCACTTT; D gene: TRBD1; V gene: TRBV10-3; clone size: -; J gene: TRBJ1-6
CDR3 protein: CASSLEGVQPQHF; CDR3 DNA: TGTGCCAGCAGCTTAGAGGGGGTCCAGCCCCAGCATTTT; D gene: -; V gene: TRBV11-2; clone size: many; J gene: TRBJ1-5
CDR3 protein: CAIEVGQGSYEQYF; CDR3 DNA: TGTGCCATAGAAGTAGGACAGGGTTCCTACGAGCAGTACTTC; D gene: TRBD1; V gene: TRBV10-3; clone size: few; J gene: TRBJ2-7
CDR3 protein: CASSSGTQETQYF; CDR3 DNA: TGTGCCAGCAGCTCCGGGACTCAAGAGACCCAGTACTTC; D gene: -; V gene: TRBV12-3/TRBV12-4; clone size: many; J gene: TRBJ2-5
CDR3 protein: CSVTMTGGAINEQFF; CDR3 DNA: TGCAGCGTCACCATGACAGGGGGCGCGATTAATGAGCAGTTCTTC; D gene: TRBD1; V gene: TRBV29-1; clone size: many; J gene: TRBJ2-1
CDR3 protein: CASSYSMFGGSSYNEQFF; CDR3 DNA: TGTGCCAGCAGTTACTCGATGTTTGGGGGCAGCTCCTACAATGAGCAGTTCTTC; D gene: -; V gene: TRBV6-5; clone size: few; J gene: TRBJ2-1
CDR3 protein: CSARPRNGLGGETQYF; CDR3 DNA: TGCAGTGCTAGGCCCAGGAACGGCCTAGGGGGGGAGACCCAGTACTTC; D gene: -; V gene: TRBV20-1; clone size: -; J gene: TRBJ2-5
CDR3 protein: CASSLRLAALSSYNEQFF; CDR3 DNA: TGTGCCAGCAGCTTGCGGCTAGCGGCCTTAAGCTCCTACAATGAGCAGTTCTTC; D gene: TRBD2; V gene: TRBV7-9; clone size: -; J gene: TRBJ2-1
CDR3 protein: CASSRGQDGSYEQYF; CDR3 DNA: TGTGCCAGCAGTAGGGGACAGGACGGATCCTACGAGCAGTACTTC; D gene: TRBD1; V gene: TRBV2; clone size: -; J gene: TRBJ2-7
CDR3 protein: CSARRVTNEKLFF; CDR3 DNA: TGCAGTGCTAGGCGAGTTACTAATGAAAAACTGTTTTTT; D gene: -; V gene: TRBV20-1; clone size: -; J gene: TRBJ1-4
CDR3 protein: CASRSTLGYQETQYF; CDR3 DNA: TGCGCCAGCAGGTCGACATTGGGGTACCAAGAGACCCAGTACTTC; D gene: -; V gene: TRBV5-1; clone size: -; J gene: TRBJ2-5
CDR3 protein: CSVAATVETQYF; CDR3 DNA: TGCAGCGTTGCAGCGACAGTGGAGACCCAGTACTTC; D gene: -; V gene: TRBV29-1; clone size: few; J gene: TRBJ2-5